This T cell receptor (beta chain) emerged from a study of cytomegalovirus exposure and HLA in healthy donors. There are 18 residues in the CDR3. Germline V lookup: CDR1 LGHNA, CDR2 YNFKEQ. Trimming at V came to 4 bases and at J to 2 bases, leaving 5 bases not matched to a gene. This clone showed up just once. What it recognizes is unknown. The table came from immunoSEQ multiplex PCR; TCRdb's copy has only in-frame clones and leaves some out. The table has about 310,000 clones, approximately 85% seen once. The donors were members of the validation cohort, which comprised roughly 130 subjects and was separate from the first cohort of more than 500 subjects. Points from the study as a whole: In vitro work confirmed that a few CMV-associated chains recognize CMV antigens. Among TCR beta chains, those listed as cytomegalovirus-associated numbered 164. Rare TCR sequences predominated, though certain public TCRs were found in many donors.

Sequencing used PBMCs. The V gene is TRBV4-2, the J gene TRBJ2-1; 16 nucleotides match TRBD2. The TCR comes from a man in his thirties or forties in good health and CMV-seronegative. This chain's CDR3 is CASSLGTSGGGTYNEQFF. The DNA for the CDR3 is TGTGCCAGCAGCCTCGGGACTAGCGGGGGGGGCACCTACAATGAGCAGTTCTTC.